Below are 26 T cell receptor beta chains sequenced from a single sample in a study of early T cells in non-severe SARS-CoV-2 infection. MiXCR, applied by TCRdb to the 5' RACE reads, yields one record per CDR3 protein. The data show 100,000 or so distinct CDR3 sequences, approximately 16% seen once. The sequenced sample was whole blood, obtained at baseline. The source is an adult who was a healthcare worker with PCR-confirmed SARS-CoV-2 infection or an uninfected control (not recorded which).

The chain carries TRBV4-3 and TRBJ2-1; 7 nucleotides line up with TRBD2. CDR3 length: 15 amino acids. V gave up 0 bases and J gave up 8 bases; unmatched junction bases: 7. Germline V gene lookup returns CDR1 LGHNA and CDR2 YSLEER. The CDR3 here is CASSQDGGSWYEQFF. The CDR3 DNA reads TGCGCCAGCAGCCAAGACGGCGGGAGCTGGTATGAGCAGTTCTTC.

This clonotype occurred a few times. The V call is TRBV12-3 or TRBV12-4, the J call TRBJ2-1; no clear D. The CDR3 has 12 amino acids. V was trimmed by 7 bases and J by 11 bases, leaving 15 bases between them. The CDR3 DNA follows: TGTGCCAGCACCGTAGACCGGGCAAAGCAGTTCTTC. As protein: CASTVDRAKQFF.

The chain links TRBV2 to TRBJ2-5; TRBD2 matches 11 bases. Germline-derived CDR1 and CDR2 are SNHLY and FYNNEI. The CDR3 loop spans 16 amino acids. With V trimmed by 4 bases and J by 7 bases, 11 bases remained unmatched. DNA for the CDR3: TGTGCCAGCAGTGTAGGAACTAGCGGGAGCGGAGGGACCCAGTACTTC. Its translation: CASSVGTSGSGGTQYF. Together with reference TRBV2 and TRBJ2-5, the CDR3 gives the full variable domain: EPEVTQTPSHQVTQMGQEVILRCVPISNHLYFYWYRQILGQKVEFLVSFYNNEISEKSEIFDDQFSVERPDGSNFTLKIRSTKLEDSAMYFCASSVGTSGSGGTQYFGPGTRLLVL.

This clonotype has at least ten counts. The V call is TRBV7-9, the J call TRBJ2-1; D unresolved. V dropped 7 bases and J dropped 7 bases, with 11 bases sitting between them. The CDR3 spans 12 residues. The germline V gene has CDR1 SEHNR and CDR2 FQNEAQ (reference sequence). CDR3 amino acids: CASKNSANEQFF. CDR3 sequence (DNA): TGTGCCAGCAAAAACAGTGCGAATGAGCAGTTCTTC. Supplemented by reference TRBV7-9 and TRBJ2-1, the full variable domain reads DTGVSQNPRHKITKRGQNVTFRCDPISEHNRLYWYRQTLGQGPEFLTYFQNEAQLEKSRLLSDRFSAERPKGSFSTLEIQRTEQGDSAMYLCASKNSANEQFFGPGTRLTVL.

The chain couples TRBV11-2 to TRBJ2-1; D not certain. The CDR3 extends over 16 amino acids. CDR1 is SGHAT, CDR2 FQNNGV, per germline. Trimming removed 0 bases at V and 2 bases at J, with 11 bases between. This CDR3 reads CASSLDEIGTYNEQFF. DNA of the CDR3: TGTGCCAGCAGCTTAGATGAAATAGGCACCTACAATGAGCAGTTCTTC. The full variable domain, in which reference TRBV11-2 and TRBJ2-1 provide the parts outside the CDR3, is EAGVAQSPRYKIIEKRQSVAFWCNPISGHATLYWYQQILGQGPKLLIQFQNNGVVDDSQLPKDRFSAERLKGVDSTLKIQPAKLEDSAVYLCASSLDEIGTYNEQFFGPGTRLTVL.

This clonotype was counted between two and nine times. This chain uses TRBV6-2 or TRBV6-3 with TRBJ2-7; TRBD2 agrees at 13 bases. The CDR3 length is 17 residues. V shed 5 bases, J shed 5 bases, and the junction held 12 bases outside the gene matches. CDR1 MNHEY and CDR2 SVGEGT come from the germline V gene. The CDR3 sequence: CASSPPNLGLAGDEQYF. CDR3 in DNA: TGTGCCAGCAGTCCGCCCAACCTAGGACTAGCGGGAGACGAGCAGTACTTC.

The table lists this clonotype with many counts. The chain uses TRBV5-1 and TRBJ2-1, with a possible D match to TRBD2 (6 bases). Deletions cut 3 bases from V and 7 bases from J, with 14 bases between. The CDR3 is 14 residues long. Germline CDR1 SGHRS, CDR2 YFSETQ. CDR3 bases: TGCGCCAGCAGCTACGGGCTAGCGAGGAATGAGCAGTTCTTC. This encodes CASSYGLARNEQFF.

In this sample, this clonotype turned up a few times. This chain joins TRBV2 and TRBJ2-7; 10 positions agree with TRBD2. With 10 bases clipped from V and 2 bases from J, the junction kept 2 bases outside the gene matches. Germline values: CDR1 SNHLY, CDR2 FYNNEI. The CDR3 totals 12 residues. CDR3 sequence (DNA): TGTGCCACCGGGACTAGCGCCTACGAGCAGTACTTC. The encoded protein is CATGTSAYEQYF. The variable domain in full, completed from reference TRBV2 and TRBJ2-7, reads EPEVTQTPSHQVTQMGQEVILRCVPISNHLYFYWYRQILGQKVEFLVSFYNNEISEKSEIFDDQFSVERPDGSNFTLKIRSTKLEDSAMYFCATGTSAYEQYFGPGTRLTVT.

This clonotype showed up just a few times. The chain recombines TRBV2 with TRBJ2-1, with D perhaps TRBD2 (5 bases). The CDR3 extends over 14 amino acids. The V end was cut by 8 bases, the J end by 0 bases, with 11 bases between. CDR1 and CDR2 (germline): SNHLY, FYNNEI. DNA of the CDR3: TGTGCCAGCCCCCTAGGGAGCTCCTACAATGAGCAGTTCTTC. Translated, it gives CASPLGSSYNEQFF.

This clonotype occurred many times. The chain links TRBV12-3 or TRBV12-4 to TRBJ2-1; TRBD2 matches at 9 bases. V was clipped by 5 bases and J by 7 bases; unmatched bases: 9. This CDR3 comprises 15 residues. The CDR3 nucleotides are TGTGCCAGCAGTGAACTAGCGGGTCTAGAGAATGAGCAGTTCTTC. The encoded protein is CASSELAGLENEQFF.

The rearrangement uses TRBV19 and TRBJ2-7; 10 bases map to TRBD2. The CDR3 is 15 residues long. Germline V gene sequence: CDR1 LNHDA, CDR2 SQIVND (reference sequence). V was pared by 4 bases and J by 3 bases, with 6 bases of the junction left unmatched. The CDR3 DNA reads as TGTGCCAGTAGTAAGGGACTAGCGCGGAACTACGAGCAGTACTTC. It translates to CASSKGLARNYEQYF.

The V call is TRBV11-2, the J call TRBJ2-7, with D maybe TRBD1 (5 bases). CDR1 is SGHAT and CDR2 is FQNNGV in the germline V gene. V lost 0 bases and J 7 bases, leaving 10 bases between the germline ends. CDR3 size: 13 residues. Written as DNA, the CDR3 is TGTGCCAGCAGCTTAGATTGGTCAGGGGAGCAGTACTTC. Translating it yields CASSLDWSGEQYF. The full variable domain, its missing parts supplied by reference TRBV11-2 and TRBJ2-7, is EAGVAQSPRYKIIEKRQSVAFWCNPISGHATLYWYQQILGQGPKLLIQFQNNGVVDDSQLPKDRFSAERLKGVDSTLKIQPAKLEDSAVYLCASSLDWSGEQYFGPGTRLTVT.

This clonotype was detected a few times. The CDR3 sequence is CASRPLAAGKETQYF. CDR3 nucleotide sequence: TGTGCCAGCCGCCCCCTAGCAGCGGGAAAAGAGACCCAGTACTTC. V gene TRBV7-3 combines with J gene TRBJ2-5; TRBD2 matches at 7 bases. The CDR3 loop spans 15 amino acids. With V trimmed by 8 bases and J by 3 bases, 12 bases remained unmatched. Germline V gene lookup returns CDR1 SGHTA and CDR2 FQGTGA.

This clonotype appeared a few times. V usage is TRBV12-3 or TRBV12-4 and J usage is TRBJ2-3, with D uncertain. V was shortened by 3 bases and J by 5 bases, with 15 bases between the two germline ends. The CDR3 is 15 amino acids. CDR3 loop: CASSFGPSTGDTQYF. CDR3 bases: TGTGCCAGCAGTTTCGGACCGTCGACGGGAGATACGCAGTATTTT.

This clonotype came up a few times. CDR3 amino acids: CASIPHGDRAHYEQYF. The CDR3 nucleotides read TGTGCCAGCATCCCCCACGGTGACAGGGCACACTACGAGCAGTACTTC. The chain uses TRBV27 and TRBJ2-7; 7 bases agree with TRBD1. The CDR3 length is 16 residues. Losses at the gene ends were 7 bases for V and 3 bases for J; bases not matched to a gene: 15. From germline, CDR1 is MNHEY and CDR2 SMNVEV (reference sequence).

This clonotype has more than one count but fewer than ten. The V gene is TRBV10-3, the J gene TRBJ2-2; 10 bases map to TRBD2. The CDR3 extends over 16 amino acids. The junction had 10 bases not matched to a gene; V was cut back by 6 bases and J by 6 bases. Germline assignment: CDR1 ENHRY and CDR2 SYGVKD. CDR3 DNA sequence: TGTGCCATCAGGGGCCTAGCGGGAGTCGGCCCCGGGGAGCTGTTTTTT. Its translation: CAIRGLAGVGPGELFF.

This clonotype turned up a few times. CDR3 loop: CASSDPLWGQGNEQFF. CDR3 nucleotide sequence: TGTGCCAGCAGTGACCCGCTTTGGGGACAGGGAAATGAGCAGTTCTTC. V is TRBV6-1 and J is TRBJ2-1, with 9 bases matching TRBD1. After removal of 3 bases from V and 7 bases from J, the junction contained 10 bases not matched to a gene. The germline V gene encodes CDR1 MNHNS and CDR2 SASEGT. CDR3 length: 16 amino acids.

This clonotype was detected a few times. J is TRBJ1-5 and V is TRBV18, with 9 bases fitting TRBD1. Looked up from germline, CDR1 is KGHSH and CDR2 is LQKENI. This CDR3 contains 15 residues. V dropped 2 bases and J dropped 4; count of bases not matched to a gene: 3. For the CDR3, the DNA is TGTGCCAGCTCACCATCGACAGGGGGGAATCAGCCCCAGCATTTT. Encoded protein: CASSPSTGGNQPQHF. Full variable domain (outside the CDR3, taken from reference TRBV18 and TRBJ1-5): NAGVMQNPRHLVRRRGQEARLRCSPMKGHSHVYWYRQLPEEGLKFMVYLQKENIIDESGMPKERFSAEFPKEGPSILRIQQVVRGDSAAYFCASSPSTGGNQPQHFGDGTRLSIL.

This clonotype was seen more than once but under ten times. This chain uses TRBV20-1 with TRBJ1-5; D might be TRBD1 (5 bases). The CDR3 totals 13 residues. Germline-derived CDR1 and CDR2 are DFQATT and SNEGSKA (reference sequence). V was trimmed by 2 bases and J by 2 bases, leaving 7 bases between them. DNA for the CDR3: TGCAGTGCTAGACAGGGTGGCAATCAGCCCCAGCATTTT. Encoded protein: CSARQGGNQPQHF.

This clonotype came up a few times. CDR3 residues: CASSQDAAGYNQPQHF. As DNA, the CDR3 is TGCGCCAGCAGCCAAGATGCAGCGGGCTACAATCAGCCCCAGCATTTT. V and J are TRBV4-1 and TRBJ1-5; no firm D call. The CDR3 covers 16 residues. Germline V gene sequence: CDR1 MGHRA, CDR2 YSYEKL. The ends were cut back, 0 bases at V and 3 bases at J, with 12 bases in the middle.

This clonotype was detected only a few times. The chain is built from TRBV13 and TRBJ1-1; D is unresolved. This CDR3 contains 12 residues. Trimming took off 3 bases at V and 3 bases at J, with 5 bases between the two ends. The germline gives CDR1 PRHDT, CDR2 FYEKMQ (reference sequence). The DNA for the CDR3 is TGTGCCAGCAGCTTCGTGGACACTGAAGCTTTCTTT. The encoded protein is CASSFVDTEAFF.

The chain links TRBV14 to TRBJ2-3, with a possible D match to TRBD1 (6 bases). With 6 bases removed from V and 6 bases from J, the gap between germline ends came to 16 bases. Germline V gene data show CDR1 as SGHDN and CDR2 as FVKESK. The CDR3 has 14 amino acids. CDR3 in DNA: TGTGCCAGCAGTCGGGACACCATGCACGATACGCAGTATTTT. Protein: CASSRDTMHDTQYF. Full variable domain (rest looked up from reference TRBV14 and TRBJ2-3): EAGVTQFPSHSVIEKGQTVTLRCDPISGHDNLYWYRRVMGKEIKFLLHFVKESKQDESGMPNNRFLAERTGGTYSTLKVQPAELEDSGVYFCASSRDTMHDTQYFGPGTRLTVL.

This clonotype was counted between two and nine times. The CDR3 DNA is TGTGCCAGCAGCTTGTTTCAGGGAGGGGCAGATACGCAGTATTTT. It yields the protein CASSLFQGGADTQYF. The rearrangement links TRBV5-6 to TRBJ2-3; TRBD2 aligns across 7 bases. With V trimmed by 1 base and J by 4 bases, 6 bases remained unmatched. CDR1 is SGHDT and CDR2 is YYEEEE in the germline V gene. The length of the CDR3 is 15 residues.

V and J are TRBV9 and TRBJ2-2; D remains ambiguous. The CDR3 runs to 13 residues. Germline lookup yields CDR1 SGDLS and CDR2 YYNGEE. V was trimmed by 1 base and J by 7 bases, leaving 8 bases between them. For the CDR3, the DNA is TGTGCCAGCAGCGTAAATAGCATCGGGGAGCTGTTTTTT. Its protein product is CASSVNSIGELFF.

This chain connects TRBV6-2 or TRBV6-3 to TRBJ2-5; the match to TRBD2 covers 10 bases. V was clipped by 6 bases and J by 5 bases; unmatched bases: 9. The V gene's germline CDR1 is MNHEY and CDR2 SVGEGT. The length of the CDR3 is 15 residues. This CDR3 is CASRRTSGLFETQYF. CDR3 in DNA: TGTGCCAGCAGGCGGACTAGCGGATTATTTGAGACCCAGTACTTC.

This clonotype appeared a few times. This sequence joins TRBV28 and TRBJ1-1, with no clear D. This CDR3 region has 13 residues. V was trimmed by 3 bases and J by 3 bases, leaving 8 bases between them. Germline CDR1 and CDR2: MDHEN and SYDVKM. CDR3 nucleotide sequence: TGTGCCAGCAGTTTGATCGGGCACACTGAAGCTTTCTTT. This translates into CASSLIGHTEAFF.